Listed here are 27 T cell receptor beta chains from one sample, sequenced in a study of blood T cell repertoires in COVID-19. Method: immunoSEQ multiplex PCR; TCRdb's copy keeps in-frame clones and lacks some. The sample shows 97,000 or so clones, around 74% of them seen only once. The sequencing input was peripheral blood. The source of these receptors is a woman of 80 years or more with active or convalescent COVID-19.

This clone was seen only once. The chain recombines TRBV18 with TRBJ2-1; 10 bases are shared with TRBD2. Germline values: CDR1 KGHSH, CDR2 LQKENI. J gave up 6 bases and V 3 bases, and 14 bases lay outside the gene matches. The CDR3 is 18 amino acids. Here the CDR3 DNA reads TGTGCCAGCTCACCGCCTAGCGGGAGAAAGTGGTGGGGCAATGAGCAGTTCTTC. It specifies CASSPPSGRKWWGNEQFF.

The chain combines TRBV28 with TRBJ1-2, with unresolved D. Trimming removed 6 bases from V and 0 bases from J, with 14 bases in between. CDR3 length: 15 amino acids. Germline V gene data show CDR1 as MDHEN and CDR2 as SYDVKM. The CDR3 loop is CASRDPRGSNYGYTF. The CDR3 coding sequence is TGTGCCAGCAGGGACCCCCGGGGTTCTAACTATGGCTACACCTTC.

This clone was recorded once. The chain combines TRBV7-3 with TRBJ2-5, with TRBD2 matching 11 bases. Germline CDR1 reads SGHTA; CDR2 reads FQGTGA. This CDR3 is 15 amino acids long. The V gene end was trimmed by 3 bases and the J gene end by 5 bases; junction bases not matched to a gene: 5. The CDR3 DNA reads as TGTGCCAGCAGCTTGAGTAGCGGGAGGGCCGAGACCCAGTACTTC. This translates into CASSLSSGRAETQYF.

The CDR3 nucleotides are TGTGCCAGCAGCCTGGTTGATCAGGGGCAATCACCCCTCCACTTT. Amino acid sequence: CASSLVDQGQSPLHF. The J gene is TRBJ1-6, the V gene TRBV4-2, with a weak D call TRBD1 (6 bases). The CDR3 has 15 amino acids. CDR1 is LGHNA and CDR2 is YNFKEQ in the germline V gene. V was trimmed by 4 bases and J by 10 bases, leaving 17 bases between them.

Only one count was recorded for this clone. The gene calls are TRBV6-5 and TRBJ2-3, with 7 bases that match TRBD1. The CDR3 sequence is 14 residues long. Per the germline V gene, CDR1 is MNHEY and CDR2 is SVGAGI. Trimming took 6 bases from V and 2 from J; bases not matched to a gene: 5. The CDR3 spells CASSLGTVTDTQYF. Here the CDR3 DNA reads TGTGCCAGCAGCCTAGGGACAGTCACAGATACGCAGTATTTT.

This clone occurred a few times. V and J are TRBV28 and TRBJ2-3; 7 nucleotides line up with TRBD2. Germline assignment: CDR1 MDHEN and CDR2 SYDVKM. V was pared by 3 bases and J by 2 bases, with 2 bases of the junction left unmatched. The CDR3 spans 14 residues. CDR3 residues: CASSFAGVTDTQYF. CDR3 in DNA: TGTGCCAGCAGTTTTGCGGGAGTCACAGATACGCAGTATTTT.

The genes are TRBV12-3 or TRBV12-4 and TRBJ2-7, with D possibly being TRBD1 (6 bases). The CDR3 is 13 amino acids. V shed 3 bases and J shed 13 bases, with 19 bases lying between them. As DNA, the CDR3 is TGTGCCAGCAGTTTTGGGCCGGGACACAATTTTTACTTC. This translates into CASSFGPGHNFYF.

The J gene is TRBJ2-2, the V gene TRBV5-6, with 13 bases identical to TRBD2. Trimming removed 3 bases from V and 0 bases from J; junction bases left unmatched: 5. This CDR3 contains 18 residues. CDR1 and CDR2 (germline): SGHDT, YYEEEE. The CDR3, as DNA: TGTGCCAGCAGCTACAGGACTAGCGGGAGCACGAACACCGGGGAGCTGTTTTTT. Translated, it gives CASSYRTSGSTNTGELFF.

This clone was counted a few times. The V and J genes are TRBV15 and TRBJ1-2; TRBD1 matches 10 bases. This CDR3 spans 17 amino acids. The germline CDR1 and CDR2 sequences are LNHNV and YYDKDF (reference sequence). J lost 4 bases, V lost 2 bases, and 10 bases had no gene match. This chain's CDR3 is CATSRPGGTGDPYGYTF. The CDR3 nucleotides are TGTGCCACCAGCAGACCAGGCGGGACAGGGGATCCCTATGGCTACACCTTC.

The gene calls are TRBV28 and TRBJ2-6, with 9 bases lining up with TRBD1. There are 21 residues in the CDR3. Per germline, CDR1 MDHEN and CDR2 SYDVKM. J was trimmed by 1 base and V by 2 bases; bases with no gene match: 15. The chain's CDR3 is CASSLDRSRDRDLSGANVLTF. The CDR3 nucleotides read TGTGCCAGCAGTTTAGATCGGAGTCGGGACAGGGACCTTTCTGGGGCCAACGTCCTGACTTTC.

This chain joins TRBV12-2 and TRBJ2-1; the table's D call, TRBD2, has no DNA check behind it. TRBV12-2 is a recognized pseudogene. The CDR3 sequence is 16 residues long. CDR3 amino acids: CASRSSTSGPRMEQFF. The CDR3 DNA reads TGTGCAAGTCGCTCCTCGACTAGCGGGCCTCGGATGGAGCAGTTCTTC.

This clone occurred once. The chain has TRBV15 and TRBJ2-5, with TRBD2 matching over 11 bases. Looked up from germline, CDR1 is LNHNV and CDR2 is YYDKDF (reference sequence). V lost 6 bases to trimming and J lost 4 bases; unmatched junction nucleotides: 7. The CDR3 length is 15 residues. The CDR3 sequence is CATSRTSGGRETQYF. DNA of the CDR3: TGTGCCACCAGTCGTACTAGCGGGGGTAGAGAGACCCAGTACTTC.

The chain uses TRBV11-2 and TRBJ1-1; D is perhaps TRBD1 (6 bases). There are 14 residues in the CDR3. The germline V and J ends were trimmed by 0 bases and 10 bases, with 15 bases remaining between them. Germline lookup yields CDR1 SGHAT and CDR2 FQNNGV. CDR3 in amino acids: CASSLEQGGGVAFF. CDR3 in DNA: TGTGCCAGCAGCTTAGAACAGGGCGGAGGTGTAGCTTTCTTT.

The chain recombines TRBV5-6 with TRBJ2-5; D gene ambiguous. Germline values: CDR1 SGHDT, CDR2 YYEEEE. The CDR3 is 13 amino acids. Trimming left V 0 bases short and J 3 bases short, with 6 bases between. CDR3 loop: CASSLVSEETQYF. Written as DNA, the CDR3 is TGTGCCAGCAGCTTGGTTTCGGAAGAGACCCAGTACTTC. Using reference TRBV5-6 and TRBJ2-5 for the parts outside the CDR3, the full variable domain is DAGVTQSPTHLIKTRGQQVTLRCSPKSGHDTVSWYQQALGQGPQFIFQYYEEEERQRGNFPDRFSGHQFPNYSSELNVNALLLGDSALYLCASSLVSEETQYFGPGTRLLVL.

This chain uses TRBV7-9 with TRBJ2-1, with D perhaps matching TRBD1 (6 bases). Germline CDR1 and CDR2: SEHNR and FQNEAQ (reference sequence). V was shortened by 3 bases and J by 5 bases, with 11 bases between the two germline ends. This CDR3 region has 14 residues. The CDR3 loop reads CASSFLTGNNEQFF. Here the CDR3 DNA reads TGTGCCAGCAGCTTTCTGACAGGAAACAATGAGCAGTTCTTC.

This chain links TRBV27 with TRBJ2-7, with 9 bases matching TRBD2. J lost 5 bases, V lost 3 bases, and 5 bases had no gene match. In germline, CDR1 is MNHEY, CDR2 SMNVEV (reference sequence). The CDR3 runs to 14 residues. For the CDR3, the DNA is TGTGCCAGCAGTTTCTTAGCGGGAGTCGACGAGCAGTACTTC. It encodes CASSFLAGVDEQYF.

The CDR3 DNA sequence: TGTGCCAGCACTTTCGGGCAGGGCGCCTACGAGCAGTACTTC. This translates into CASTFGQGAYEQYF. The V call is TRBV7-8, the J call TRBJ2-7; D is possibly TRBD1 (5 bases). Deletions cut 7 bases from V and 2 bases from J, with 15 bases between. The CDR3 is made up of 14 amino acids. The germline V gene has CDR1 SGHVS and CDR2 FQNEAQ.

The chain links TRBV28 to TRBJ2-2, with 7 bases identical to TRBD2. Germline V gene lookup returns CDR1 MDHEN and CDR2 SYDVKM. This CDR3 comprises 14 residues. Trimming cost V 10 bases and J 7 bases; bases outside gene matches: 12. The CDR3 protein is CATRHGGGNGELFF. Here the CDR3 DNA reads TGTGCCACCAGACACGGGGGAGGGAACGGGGAGCTGTTTTTT.

The V gene is TRBV6-2 or TRBV6-3, the J gene TRBJ2-1; 13 nucleotides match TRBD2. Losses at the gene ends were 4 bases for V and 8 bases for J; bases not matched to a gene: 11. CDR1 MNHEY and CDR2 SVGEGT come from the germline V gene. CDR3 size: 17 residues. The CDR3 region is CASSFTTSGREMDEQFF. CDR3 coding DNA: TGTGCCAGCAGTTTCACCACTAGCGGGAGGGAGATGGATGAGCAGTTCTTC.

The rearrangement joins TRBV2 to TRBJ2-1, with unresolved D. The germline V gene encodes CDR1 SNHLY and CDR2 FYNNEI. Trimming took off 6 bases at V and 7 bases at J, with 13 bases between the two ends. The CDR3 spans 13 residues. The CDR3 sequence: CASSARSRNEQFF. The CDR3, as DNA: TGTGCCAGCAGCGCAAGATCTAGGAATGAGCAGTTCTTC.

This chain joins TRBV11-2 and TRBJ2-5; D may be TRBD2 (7 bases). The CDR3 spans 16 residues. V was shortened by 4 bases and J by 1 base, with 16 bases between the two germline ends. CDR1 is SGHAT and CDR2 is FQNNGV in the germline V gene. As DNA, the CDR3 is TGTGCCAGCAGCTCCCGGCGGGGGCGACCCCAAGAGACCCAGTACTTC. As protein: CASSSRRGRPQETQYF.

This clone has only one observation. The V gene is TRBV5-1, the J gene TRBJ1-3; no clear D. Trimming stripped 4 bases from V and 4 bases from J, with 9 bases between. The germline gives CDR1 SGHRS, CDR2 YFSETQ. The CDR3 totals 13 residues. The CDR3 sequence: CASSPRGGNTIYF. DNA for the CDR3: TGCGCCAGCAGCCCCCGGGGAGGAAACACCATATATTTT. Full variable domain (missing parts from reference TRBV5-1 and TRBJ1-3): KAGVTQTPRYLIKTRGQQVTLSCSPISGHRSVSWYQQTPGQGLQFLFEYFSETQRNKGNFPGRFSGRQFSNSRSEMNVSTLELGDSALYLCASSPRGGNTIYFGEGSWLTVV.

This clone was recorded once. This chain joins TRBV7-8 and TRBJ2-1; TRBD1 matches at 8 bases. The trim removed 5 bases at V and 2 bases at J, leaving 8 bases unmatched. Germline V lookup: CDR1 SGHVS, CDR2 FQNEAQ. The CDR3 runs to 16 residues. CDR3 nucleotide sequence: TGTGCCAGCAGCCGAACCCGGGACAGGCCCTACAATGAGCAGTTCTTC. Translation gives CASSRTRDRPYNEQFF.

The genes are TRBV28 and TRBJ2-1, with TRBD2 identical over 10 bases. The ends lost 11 bases at V and 9 bases at J; junction bases unmatched: 7. The CDR3 spans 12 residues. Germline-derived CDR1 and CDR2 are MDHEN and SYDVKM. CDR3 sequence reads: CASGLAVSEQFF. In DNA form, the CDR3 reads TGTGCCTCTGGACTAGCGGTATCTGAGCAGTTCTTC. The whole variable domain, filled in from reference TRBV28 and TRBJ2-1, reads DVKVTQSSRYLVKRTGEKVFLECVQDMDHENMFWYRQDPGLGLRLIYFSYDVKMKEKGDIPEGYSVSREKKERFSLILESASTNQTSMYLCASGLAVSEQFFGPGTRLTVL.

The chain is built from TRBV6-5 and TRBJ1-5, with TRBD1 identical over 7 bases. The V segment lost 2 bases and the J segment 9 bases; nucleotides outside the gene matches: 1. CDR1 MNHEY and CDR2 SVGAGI come from the germline V gene. This CDR3 contains 12 residues. The CDR3 nucleotides are TGTGCCAGCAGTTACCCAGGGGGGCCCCAGCATTTT. Translating gives CASSYPGGPQHF.

V is TRBV5-4 and J is TRBJ2-5; perhaps TRBD1 as D (6 bases). The germline V and J ends were trimmed by 4 bases and 5 bases, with 15 bases remaining between them. CDR1 is SGHNT and CDR2 is YYREEE in the germline V gene (reference sequence). CDR3 length: 14 residues. CDR3 sequence (DNA): TGTGCCAGCAGCACAAACAGGGCTTGGGAGACCCAGTACTTC. It specifies CASSTNRAWETQYF.

The chain carries TRBV9 and TRBJ2-3; TRBD2 matches at 14 bases. The V segment lost 4 bases and the J segment 5 bases; nucleotides outside the gene matches: 6. This CDR3 has 16 residues. In germline, CDR1 is SGDLS, CDR2 YYNGEE. The DNA of the CDR3 is TGTGCCAGCAGCCCGCCGGGACTAGCGGGAGTAGATACGCAGTATTTT. Translating it yields CASSPPGLAGVDTQYF.